These 31 T cell receptor beta chains came from one sample sequenced in a study of cytomegalovirus exposure and HLA in healthy donors. PCR primers comprised 60 Vbeta and 13 Jbeta primers. This table comes from immunoSEQ multiplex PCR, and its TCRdb copy is limited to in-frame clones, with some not included. Of 95,000 to 150,000 clones in the sample, approximately 84% were seen once. Sequences were obtained from PBMCs. All receptors derive from a man in his late teens or twenties in good health and CMV-seropositive.

This sequence joins TRBV6-1 and TRBJ2-2; a weak D match, TRBD1 (5 bases). CDR1 and CDR2 (germline): MNHNS, SASEGT. With 3 bases removed from V and 3 bases from J, the gap between germline ends came to 5 bases. The CDR3 runs 13 residues. CDR3 DNA: TGTGCCAGCAGTGACAGGGACACCGGGGAGCTGTTTTTT. Amino acid sequence: CASSDRDTGELFF.

The chain is built from TRBV7-6 and TRBJ1-1; D perhaps matches TRBD1 (6 bases). The CDR3 loop spans 15 amino acids. Germline V gives CDR1 SGHVS, CDR2 FNYEAQ. V was cut by 5 bases and J by 2 bases, with 15 bases left in between. The CDR3 nucleotides are TGTGCCAGCAGCCCCGCGGGGGCAGCTAACACTGAAGCTTTCTTT. It translates to CASSPAGAANTEAFF.

This clone was counted a single time. J is TRBJ2-7 and V is TRBV7-2; tentative D call: TRBD2 (6 bases). The CDR3 spans 16 residues. Germline V gene lookup returns CDR1 SGHTA and CDR2 FQGNSA. Trimming stripped 8 bases from V and 5 bases from J, with 25 bases between. CDR3 coding DNA: TGTGCCAGCGGTACGGCTCCGTCGAGTAGCGGCAACGAGCAGTACTTC. This encodes CASGTAPSSSGNEQYF. The complete variable domain, with remaining parts taken from reference TRBV7-2 and TRBJ2-7, reads GAGVSQSPSNKVTEKGKDVELRCDPISGHTALYWYRQSLGQGLEFLIYFQGNSAPDKSGLPSDRFSAERTGGSVSTLTIQRTQQEDSAVYLCASGTAPSSSGNEQYFGPGTRLTVT.

This clone has only a few counts. CDR3 residues: CASGPREVHQETQYF. The CDR3 bases are TGTGCCAGCGGCCCTCGTGAAGTCCATCAAGAGACCCAGTACTTC. V is TRBV2 and J is TRBJ2-5; the D is unclear. The V and J ends lost 8 bases and 2 bases respectively, with 18 bases between them. Germline V gene data show CDR1 as SNHLY and CDR2 as FYNNEI. The CDR3 is 15 residues long.

V usage is TRBV15 and J usage is TRBJ2-3; 10 bases agree with TRBD2. The junction had 10 bases not matched to a gene; V was cut back by 5 bases and J by 5 bases. The CDR3 has 16 amino acids. CDR1 is LNHNV, CDR2 YYDKDF, per germline (reference sequence). CDR3 bases: TGTGCCACCAGCGCTCAGCTAGCGGGAGTTGGAGATACGCAGTATTTT. It encodes CATSAQLAGVGDTQYF.

V and J are TRBV19 and TRBJ1-4; 9 nucleotides match TRBD1. Losses at the gene ends were 4 bases for V and 8 bases for J; bases not matched to a gene: 5. In germline, CDR1 is LNHDA, CDR2 SQIVND (reference sequence). There are 14 residues in the CDR3. CDR3 protein: CASSTRTGVEKLFF. CDR3 sequence (DNA): TGTGCCAGTAGTACCCGGACAGGGGTCGAAAAACTGTTTTTT.

This clone was found once. One end of the junction varies from germline; a read error may be responsible. The V and J genes are TRBV7-2 and TRBJ1-2; D is possibly TRBD1 (5 bases). CDR1 is SGHTA, CDR2 FQGNSA, per germline. This CDR3 is 14 amino acids long. CDR3: CASSLPWIDSGSTF. The CDR3 DNA reads TGTGCCAGCAGCTTACCCTGGATAGACAGTGGCTCCACCTTC.

This clone was seen once. The CDR3 region is CSGTPGTSGGEYQETQYF. CDR3 in DNA: TGCAGCGGGACCCCCGGGACTAGCGGGGGGGAGTACCAAGAGACCCAGTACTTC. The chain links TRBV29-1 to TRBJ2-5; 16 positions agree with TRBD2. The CDR3 runs 18 residues. Per germline, CDR1 SQVTM and CDR2 ANQGSEA. The V segment lost 7 bases and the J segment 0 bases; nucleotides outside the gene matches: 11.

This chain links TRBV27 with TRBJ1-5, with 11 bases that match TRBD1. Trimming at V came to 5 bases and at J to 7 bases, leaving 7 bases not matched to a gene. Germline assignment: CDR1 MNHEY and CDR2 SMNVEV (reference sequence). The CDR3 is 15 residues long. The CDR3 coding sequence is TGTGCCAGCAGTCCCGGGACAGGGGGTTGGCAGCCCCAGCATTTT. Its translation is CASSPGTGGWQPQHF.

The table lists this clone with a count of one. The rearrangement links TRBV7-8 to TRBJ1-6, with D perhaps matching TRBD1 (5 bases). The CDR3 is 15 amino acids. V was trimmed by 2 bases and J by 7 bases, leaving 12 bases between them. Per germline, CDR1 SGHVS and CDR2 FQNEAQ. This CDR3 reads CASSLTGDSNSPLHF. CDR3 bases: TGTGCCAGCAGCTTAACGGGGGATTCGAATTCACCCCTCCACTTT.

V usage is TRBV6-4 and J usage is TRBJ1-5, with 8 bases lining up with TRBD1. Germline assignment: CDR1 MRHNA and CDR2 SNTAGT. The CDR3 is made up of 15 amino acids. The ends lost 8 bases at V and 4 bases at J; junction bases unmatched: 10. CDR3 amino acids: CASGTDREGNQPQHF. The CDR3 nucleotides read TGTGCCAGCGGAACGGACAGGGAGGGTAATCAGCCCCAGCATTTT.

The J gene is TRBJ2-2, the V gene TRBV9; D remains unclear. Trimming shortened V by 6 bases and J by 6 bases, and 9 bases separated the two germline ends. Germline lookup yields CDR1 SGDLS and CDR2 YYNGEE. The CDR3 has 12 amino acids. In nucleotides, the CDR3 is TGTGCCAGCATCTCTCTCTCCGGGGAGCTGTTTTTT. This gives the protein CASISLSGELFF.

The gene calls are TRBV4-3 and TRBJ2-1; possibly TRBD1 for D (6 bases). CDR3 size: 16 residues. Trimming left V 3 bases short and J 6 bases short, with 18 bases between. CDR1 LGHNA and CDR2 YSLEER come from the germline V gene. This chain's CDR3 is CASSQREQGSGNEQFF. The CDR3 DNA follows: TGCGCCAGCAGCCAGAGAGAACAGGGTTCGGGCAATGAGCAGTTCTTC.

The genes are TRBV9 and TRBJ1-2; D call uncertain. Germline assignment: CDR1 SGDLS and CDR2 YYNGEE. CDR3 length: 14 residues. V lost 0 bases, J lost 0 bases, and 6 bases lay in between. For the CDR3, the DNA is TGTGCCAGCAGCGTAGGTGGAGCTAACTATGGCTACACCTTC. Protein sequence: CASSVGGANYGYTF.

The chain is built from TRBV19 and TRBJ1-5; 8 bases fit TRBD1. Germline-derived CDR1 and CDR2 are LNHDA and SQIVND (reference sequence). J gave up 3 bases and V 5 bases, and 6 bases lay outside the gene matches. The CDR3 is 15 residues long. The DNA for the CDR3 is TGTGCCAGTAGTTTGGACAGGGTCCTCAATCAGCCCCAGCATTTT. This codes for CASSLDRVLNQPQHF.

The chain combines TRBV7-2 with TRBJ2-7; tentative D call: TRBD1 (6 bases). CDR1 is SGHTA, CDR2 FQGNSA, per germline. The V end was cut by 5 bases, the J end by 7 bases, with 18 bases between. The length of the CDR3 is 14 residues. CDR3 amino acids: CASSQIVGGQEQYF. The CDR3, as DNA: TGTGCCAGCAGCCAAATTGTAGGCGGACAGGAGCAGTACTTC. The variable domain in full, completed from reference TRBV7-2 and TRBJ2-7, reads GAGVSQSPSNKVTEKGKDVELRCDPISGHTALYWYRQSLGQGLEFLIYFQGNSAPDKSGLPSDRFSAERTGGSVSTLTIQRTQQEDSAVYLCASSQIVGGQEQYFGPGTRLTVT.

This clone has just a few counts. Different DNA sequences within this sample yield the same CDR3. The V call is TRBV5-1, the J call TRBJ1-1, with D uncertain. Germline lookup yields CDR1 SGHRS and CDR2 YFSETQ. Trimming took 0 bases from V and 1 from J, leaving 7 bases between them. This CDR3 is built from 14 residues. This chain's CDR3 is CASSLGQKNTEAFF. DNA for the CDR3: TGCGCCAGCAGCTTGGGCCAGAAGAACACTGAAGCTTTCTTT. Looking up the rest from reference TRBV5-1 and TRBJ1-1 gives the full variable domain: KAGVTQTPRYLIKTRGQQVTLSCSPISGHRSVSWYQQTPGQGLQFLFEYFSETQRNKGNFPGRFSGRQFSNSRSEMNVSTLELGDSALYLCASSLGQKNTEAFFGQGTRLTVV.

V usage is TRBV10-3 and J usage is TRBJ2-7, with unresolved D. V was clipped by 3 bases and J by 4 bases, with 10 bases between them. The germline CDR1 and CDR2 sequences are ENHRY and SYGVKD. The CDR3 is made up of 13 amino acids. In nucleotides, the CDR3 is TGTGCCATCAGTGAAGCCGCGACTTACGAGCAGTACTTC. Protein: CAISEAATYEQYF.

This clone was observed a handful of times. The junction departs from germline at one end; a sequencing error may be responsible. V is TRBV7-9 and J is TRBJ1-1, with TRBD1 matching 8 bases. CDR3 length: 15 residues. The germline V gene has CDR1 SEHNR and CDR2 FQNEAQ (reference sequence). The CDR3 sequence: CSSSLRQGPNTEAFF. The CDR3, as DNA: TGTTCCAGCAGCTTAAGACAGGGGCCGAACACTGAAGCTTTCTTT.

V and J are TRBV9 and TRBJ2-3; 11 positions match TRBD2. In germline, CDR1 is SGDLS, CDR2 YYNGEE. The CDR3 extends over 20 amino acids. V shed 0 bases and J 0 bases; nucleotides not matched to a gene: 12. The CDR3 reads CASSVGTGTSGATSTDTQYF. Here the CDR3 DNA reads TGTGCCAGCAGCGTAGGGACCGGGACTAGCGGAGCTACTAGCACAGATACGCAGTATTTT.

J is TRBJ2-3 and V is TRBV19; 7 bases are shared with TRBD2. Trimming removed 6 bases from V and 7 bases from J; junction bases left unmatched: 19. CDR1 LNHDA and CDR2 SQIVND come from the germline V gene (reference sequence). The CDR3 length is 17 residues. The CDR3 region has the DNA TGTGCCAGTAGCCGACGCACGGGGACTATAGAACTAAATACGCAGTATTTT. Translating gives CASSRRTGTIELNTQYF.

This chain joins TRBV30 and TRBJ2-7; D is ambiguous. Germline V gives CDR1 GTSNPN, CDR2 SVGIG (reference sequence). Trimming shortened V by 0 bases and J by 6 bases, and 9 bases separated the two germline ends. CDR3 length: 12 amino acids. The CDR3 coding sequence is TGTGCCTGGAGTGTCCCCAATTTCGAGCAGTACTTC. Protein product: CAWSVPNFEQYF. Based on the CDR3 plus reference TRBV30 and TRBJ2-7, the full variable domain is SQTIHQWPATLVQPVGSPLSLECTVEGTSNPNLYWYRQAAGRGLQLLFYSVGIGQISSEVPQNLSASRPQDRQFILSSKKLLLSDSGFYLCAWSVPNFEQYFGPGTRLTVT.

This clone was observed a handful of times. This chain uses TRBV7-2 with TRBJ2-1; 11 nucleotides align to TRBD2. The germline CDR1 and CDR2 sequences are SGHTA and FQGNSA. This CDR3 has 13 residues. V lost 3 bases to trimming and J lost 15 bases; unmatched junction nucleotides: 7. CDR3 loop: CASSFRSGGARFF. The CDR3 DNA follows: TGTGCCAGCAGCTTTCGTAGCGGGGGGGCTAGGTTCTTC.

The chain carries TRBV7-9 and TRBJ1-1, with D possibly TRBD1 on 5 matching bases. Germline V gene data show CDR1 as SEHNR and CDR2 as FQNEAQ (reference sequence). Trimming removed 2 bases at V and 1 base at J, with 17 bases between. The CDR3 is made up of 17 amino acids. The CDR3 sequence is CASSLTGRGTKNTEAFF. CDR3 sequence (DNA): TGTGCCAGCAGCTTAACCGGCCGCGGGACCAAGAACACTGAAGCTTTCTTT.

The chain employs TRBV27 and TRBJ1-3; no clear D gene. This CDR3 comprises 15 residues. Trimming took 0 bases from V and 2 from J, leaving 8 bases between them. Germline V gene data show CDR1 as MNHEY and CDR2 as SMNVEV (reference sequence). The CDR3 coding sequence is TGTGCCAGCAGTTTATCCCCCGGTACTGGAAACACCATATATTTT. Translating it yields CASSLSPGTGNTIYF.

J is TRBJ1-6 and V is TRBV5-1, with 8 bases that match TRBD1. Germline-derived CDR1 and CDR2 are SGHRS and YFSETQ. The V gene end was trimmed by 3 bases and the J gene end by 10 bases; junction bases not matched to a gene: 6. The CDR3 loop spans 14 amino acids. The CDR3: CASSSSTGESPLHF. The CDR3 DNA follows: TGCGCCAGCAGCTCTTCGACAGGGGAATCACCCCTCCACTTT.

This chain connects TRBV5-1 to TRBJ2-7, with 10 nucleotides matching TRBD1. After removal of 8 bases from V and 6 bases from J, the junction contained 14 bases not matched to a gene. This CDR3 spans 15 amino acids. Germline CDR1 is SGHRS and CDR2 is YFSETQ. CDR3 region: CASNPRDRGSREQYF. The CDR3 bases are TGCGCCAGTAACCCCCGGGACAGGGGAAGTCGCGAGCAGTACTTC.

The rearrangement links TRBV28 to TRBJ1-6; 7 bases agree with TRBD1. Germline V gene data show CDR1 as MDHEN and CDR2 as SYDVKM. The CDR3 extends over 15 amino acids. The J segment lost 6 bases and the V segment lost 1 base, leaving 3 bases of the junction unmatched. The CDR3 region has the DNA TGTGCCAGCAGTTTATCTACAGGGGTTAATTCACCCCTCCACTTT. It specifies CASSLSTGVNSPLHF.

The chain employs TRBV18 and TRBJ1-6; D uncertain. V gave up 6 bases and J gave up 5 bases, with 5 bases separating them. Germline assignment: CDR1 KGHSH and CDR2 LQKENI. The CDR3 is 12 residues long. Here the CDR3 reads CASSSDNSPLHF. The CDR3 bases are TGTGCCAGCTCGTCAGATAATTCACCCCTCCACTTT.

The chain links TRBV7-2 to TRBJ2-5, with D possibly TRBD1 on 6 matching bases. CDR3 size: 15 residues. CDR1 SGHTA and CDR2 FQGNSA come from the germline V gene. Trimming removed 6 bases at V and 0 bases at J, with 14 bases between. CDR3 amino acids: CASRPQTGYQETQYF. As DNA, the CDR3 is TGTGCCAGCAGGCCCCAAACAGGGTACCAAGAGACCCAGTACTTC.

The table lists this clone with a count of one. This sequence joins TRBV11-2 and TRBJ1-1; 8 nucleotides align to TRBD1. The CDR3 runs to 16 residues. After removal of 1 base from V and 1 base from J, the junction contained 5 bases not matched to a gene. Germline V gene sequence: CDR1 SGHAT, CDR2 FQNNGV. CDR3: CASSLVAGGWNTEAFF. CDR3 DNA: TGTGCCAGCAGCTTAGTGGCAGGGGGCTGGAACACTGAAGCTTTCTTT.